Here is one TCR beta chain with its context. Its antigen remains undetermined. Per-base qualities were not stored, and no clone one base away is much larger. TCRbeta CDR3 regions were amplified from genomic DNA using the immunoSEQ Assay, a bias-controlled multiplex PCR. As for the original processing: Nucleated cell counts per sample were estimated from amplification of reference gene primers within the assay. To quantify the absolute abundance of each unique TCRbeta CDR3 rearrangement, sequence reads were collapsed and filtered. For each sample, productive Simpson clonality was calculated as the square root of Simpson's diversity index over productive rearrangements. Imported from immuneACCESS, the table was reduced by TCRdb to in-frame sequences with V and J called. These copies leave out some clones; in studies compared against another copy, an unresolved V gene accounts for under half, and the cause of the remainder is not known. The V and J calls and clone size were taken over from that table, and D and trimming were inferred from the DNA. The sample table holds 50,000 or so clones, of which roughly 86% were seen once. The ten largest account for approximately 2% of the sample.

This entry comes from a study of blood T cell repertoires in COVID-19 (dated by TCRdb to the early 2020s). For the study in its entirety: Samples covering the acute and convalescent phases of COVID-19 were provided by collaborators in the United States, Italy and Spain. Samples came from the ongoing ImmuneRACE study (first 160 participants) plus 1,254 subjects from 6 global collaborators. A freely available public database, intended as a resource for researchers studying the immune response to SARS-CoV-2, is where the repertoires were released. The material from the prospective study consisted of cDNA or gDNA derived from T cells, B-cell-depleted T cells, or PBMCs. The sample metadata nearly always contained a de-identified subject ID, COVID-19 status, age in years and sex. HLA class I and class II types, where available, came from metadata supplied by the sample provider rather than from assay-based typing. The dataset comprised deeply sampled blood TCRbeta repertoires from subjects exposed to, actively infected with, or recovered from COVID-19. Broad study findings and their caveats: How much clinical and demographic metadata was included differed by source and by participant, and the metadata was provided uncurated.

Collaborating institutions collected whole blood in K2EDTA tubes following their own protocols. Collaborator samples were shipped for TCRbeta analysis as frozen whole blood, isolated PBMCs, or DNA extracted from either sample type. Sequencing was carried out using peripheral blood. The origin of this receptor is a woman aged 55 to 70 with acute or convalescent COVID-19.

The CDR3 region: CASSPTTDSEKLFF. The nucleotide sequence reads TGTGCCAGTAGTCCCACGACAGACAGTGAAAAACTGTTTTTT. This chain is built from TRBV19 and TRBJ1-4; TRBD1 is a weak D gene call, 5 bases matching. V is clipped by 5 bases and J by 7 bases, and the sequence between their germline boundaries is 14 bases long. The CDR3 has 14 amino acids, counting the end cysteine and phenylalanine. Here the CDR3 DNA is all that survives: 42 bases in frame from base 1. Sequences LNHDA (CDR1) and SQIVND (CDR2) are obtained from the germline V gene (reference sequence).